The 26 T cell receptor beta chains below were found in one sample sequenced in a study of T cells in Graves' hyperthyroidism and ophthalmopathy. The source material, RNA transcripts, was used to amplify TCR beta CDR3 regions. During a first-round RT-PCR of the TCR CDR3, the HTBI primer set was used. TCRdb ran MiXCR on the multiplex PCR reads and lists one entry per CDR3 protein. The sample consists of fewer than 650,000 distinct CDR3 sequences, about 15% of them appearing once. The material sequenced was blood. All receptors come from a woman under 40 with Graves' hyperthyroidism that later progressed to Graves' ophthalmopathy.

The sample holds many counts of this clonotype. V and J are TRBV7-8 and TRBJ2-3; D may be TRBD1 (5 bases). CDR1 is SGHVS and CDR2 is FQNEAQ in the germline V gene. The CDR3 sequence is 15 residues long. V gave up 1 base and J gave up 2 bases, with 10 bases separating them. The DNA of the CDR3 is TGTGCCAGCAGCTTAGTGAGGACAAACACAGATACGCAGTATTTT. Its translation: CASSLVRTNTDTQYF.

This clonotype was found many times. The V call is TRBV15, the J call TRBJ1-5; D is possibly TRBD1 (5 bases). V was pared by 5 bases and J by 0 bases, with 8 bases between. Germline values: CDR1 LNHNV, CDR2 YYDKDF (reference sequence). The CDR3 runs 14 residues. The CDR3 bases are TGTGCCACCAGCCCCCAGGGTAGCAATCAGCCCCAGCATTTT. As protein: CATSPQGSNQPQHF.

This clonotype was recorded once. The chain couples TRBV28 to TRBJ2-1; TRBD2 agrees at 8 bases. Germline V CDR1 and CDR2: MDHEN, SYDVKM. The CDR3 extends over 15 amino acids. J lost 5 bases, V lost 5 bases, and 8 bases had no gene match. The CDR3 reads CASSRAGVKDNEQFF. CDR3 nucleotides: TGTGCCAGCAGTAGAGCGGGAGTAAAGGACAATGAGCAGTTCTTC. Full variable domain (rest looked up from reference TRBV28 and TRBJ2-1): DVKVTQSSRYLVKRTGEKVFLECVQDMDHENMFWYRQDPGLGLRLIYFSYDVKMKEKGDIPEGYSVSREKKERFSLILESASTNQTSMYLCASSRAGVKDNEQFFGPGTRLTVL.

This clonotype was detected ten times or more. V usage is TRBV3-1 and J usage is TRBJ2-3, with D possibly TRBD2 on 6 matching bases. This CDR3 comprises 18 residues. Germline V gene data show CDR1 as LGHDT and CDR2 as YNNKEL (reference sequence). Trimming cost V 1 base and J 0 bases, with 17 bases left between them. CDR3 bases: TGTGCCAGCAGCCAAGGACTTTTCCCCGGGGGTAGCACAGATACGCAGTATTTT. As protein: CASSQGLFPGGSTDTQYF.

This rearrangement joins TRBV6-2 or TRBV6-3 to TRBJ1-5; TRBD1 is a possible D gene (6 bases). This CDR3 has 15 amino acids. Deletions cut 0 bases from V and 6 bases from J, with 12 bases between. The V gene's germline CDR1 is MNHEY and CDR2 SVGEGT. In DNA, the CDR3 is TGTGCCAGCAGTTACTCTGGGCAGGGGCTTCAGCCCCAGCATTTT. The encoded protein is CASSYSGQGLQPQHF.

This clonotype was seen ten or more times. The genes are TRBV14 and TRBJ2-2, with D hard to call. V lost 8 bases to trimming and J lost 3 bases, with 10 bases between them. This CDR3 comprises 13 residues. The germline V gene has CDR1 SGHDN and CDR2 FVKESK. The CDR3 loop reads CASATDHTGELFF. The CDR3 region has the DNA TGTGCCAGCGCCACCGACCACACCGGGGAGCTGTTTTTT.

This clonotype has more than one count but fewer than ten. A read error is possible here, since a much larger clone lies one base away. The chain joins TRBV19 to TRBJ2-7, with a weak D call TRBD1 (6 bases). Germline CDR1 reads LNHDA; CDR2 reads SQIVND (reference sequence). This CDR3 has 15 amino acids. The DNA for the CDR3 is TGTGCCAGTAGTATAGGGGTAGCACAGGGTGTCGAGCAGTGCTTC. It encodes CASSIGVAQGVEQCF.

This clonotype occurred a few times. V is TRBV28 and J is TRBJ2-2; no clear D. Per the germline V gene, CDR1 is MDHEN and CDR2 is SYDVKM. Trimming removed 8 bases at V and 1 base at J, with 8 bases between. This CDR3 has 13 amino acids. DNA of the CDR3: TGTGCCAGCTTGGCCGGGAACACCGGGGAGCTGTTTTTT. Its translation is CASLAGNTGELFF.

This CDR3 reads CASRPGLAGSTDTQYF. The CDR3 DNA is TGCGCCAGCAGACCGGGACTAGCGGGTTCCACAGATACGCAGTATTTT. The chain uses TRBV4-1 and TRBJ2-3; 12 bases match TRBD2. CDR3 length equals 16 residues. Trimming at V came to 6 bases and at J to 2 bases, leaving 6 bases not matched to a gene. Germline V lookup: CDR1 MGHRA, CDR2 YSYEKL.

This clonotype was picked up many times. CDR3 nucleotide sequence: TGTGCCAGCAGAGAAACAGGGGAATCCTACAATGAGCAGTTCTTC. Translated: CASRETGESYNEQFF. The chain links TRBV12-3 or TRBV12-4 to TRBJ2-1; 7 bases match TRBD1. Trimming took 6 bases from V and 1 from J; bases not matched to a gene: 6. The CDR3 runs to 15 residues.

In this sample, this clonotype turned up many times. The chain joins TRBV20-1 to TRBJ2-5; possible D gene TRBD2, 6 bases. Per the germline V gene, CDR1 is DFQATT and CDR2 is SNEGSKA (reference sequence). V shed 6 bases and J shed 3 bases, with 14 bases lying between them. This CDR3 comprises 13 residues. The CDR3 region is CSAPGTGEETQYF. CDR3 bases: TGCAGTGCCCCCGGGACGGGAGAAGAGACCCAGTACTTC.

This clonotype was picked up one time. A clone one base away is much larger, so this may be a read error. This sequence joins TRBV15 and TRBJ2-7; D uncertain. The V gene's germline CDR1 is LNHNV and CDR2 YYDKDF (reference sequence). Trimming removed 0 bases at V and 7 bases at J, with 7 bases between. CDR3 length equals 12 residues. CDR3 amino acids: CATSRDTHEQYF. In nucleotides, the CDR3 is TGTGCCACCAGCAGAGATACCCATGAGCAGTACTTC. The full variable domain, completed using reference TRBV15 and TRBJ2-7, is DAMVIQNPRYQVTQFGKPVTLSCSQTLNHNVMYWYQQKSSQAPKLLFHYYDKDFNNEADTPDNFQSRRPNTSFCFLDIRSPGLGDTAMYLCATSRDTHEQYFGPGTRLTVT.

Ten or more counts support this clonotype. The junction does not match germline at one end; this may be a read error. This chain uses TRBV7-7 with TRBJ2-2; possibly TRBD2 for D (5 bases). Germline values: CDR1 SSHAT, CDR2 FNYEAQ (reference sequence). The CDR3 spans 13 residues. The CDR3 loop is CASSSWGAGELFF. DNA of the CDR3: TGTGCTAGCAGCTCCTGGGGAGCCGGGGAGCTGTTTTTT.

The J gene is TRBJ1-2, the V gene TRBV5-4; D is unclear. The CDR3 length is 13 residues. The germline V gene has CDR1 SGHNT and CDR2 YYREEE (reference sequence). Trimming pared 2 bases from V and 4 bases from J, leaving 9 bases between. CDR3 in DNA: TGTGCCAGCAGCTTAGATGTAGGCTATGGCTACACCTTC. Translating gives CASSLDVGYGYTF.

This clonotype was seen many times. The rearrangement links TRBV7-2 to TRBJ2-5; TRBD2 aligns across 11 bases. This CDR3 has 18 amino acids. Germline trimming cut 3 bases from V and 2 bases from J; bases unmatched to any gene: 11. CDR1 SGHTA and CDR2 FQGNSA come from the germline V gene. CDR3 in amino acids: CASSFLLAGVGGQETQYF. In DNA, the CDR3 is TGTGCCAGCAGCTTTCTACTAGCGGGAGTTGGGGGACAAGAGACCCAGTACTTC.

This clonotype was counted at least ten times. The chain is built from TRBV7-9 and TRBJ2-5; D is ambiguous. V was cut by 5 bases and J by 0 bases, with 10 bases left in between. Germline V CDR1 and CDR2: SEHNR, FQNEAQ (reference sequence). CDR3 length: 14 amino acids. In nucleotides, the CDR3 is TGTGCCAGCAGCCCCGGACGGAACCAAGAGACCCAGTACTTC. Amino acids: CASSPGRNQETQYF.

This chain uses TRBV7-9 with TRBJ1-2; D perhaps matches TRBD1 (6 bases). This CDR3 has 16 residues. Trimming removed 4 bases at V and 5 bases at J, with 20 bases between. The germline V gene has CDR1 SEHNR and CDR2 FQNEAQ (reference sequence). CDR3 region: CASSSIRGTHLYGYTF. The CDR3 bases are TGTGCCAGCAGCTCCATCAGAGGGACACATTTGTATGGCTACACCTTC.

J is TRBJ2-7 and V is TRBV9; 8 bases map to TRBD2. The V and J ends lost 0 bases and 2 bases, in that order; junction bases with no gene match: 4. The CDR3 spans 15 residues. Germline CDR1 and CDR2: SGDLS and YYNGEE. CDR3 region: CASSVELADAYEQYF. The CDR3, as DNA: TGTGCCAGCAGCGTAGAACTAGCGGACGCCTACGAGCAGTACTTC.

This clonotype was found many times. The chain couples TRBV12-3 or TRBV12-4 to TRBJ1-1; D is possibly TRBD1 (5 bases). V shed 5 bases and J shed 10 bases, with 14 bases lying between them. The CDR3 loop spans 12 amino acids. CDR3 DNA sequence: TGTGCCAGCAGTCTGGGGGGGAGAGGAGCTTTCTTT. Translated: CASSLGGRGAFF.

This clonotype was observed many times. The gene calls are TRBV9 and TRBJ2-5; D is unclear. Looked up from germline, CDR1 is SGDLS and CDR2 is YYNGEE. This CDR3 is 13 amino acids long. Trimming cost V 0 bases and J 6 bases, with 9 bases left between them. The CDR3 here is CASSVGREKTQYF. The CDR3, as DNA: TGTGCCAGCAGCGTAGGCAGAGAAAAGACCCAGTACTTC.

J is TRBJ2-7 and V is TRBV3-1; TRBD2 might be the D (6 bases). The length of the CDR3 is 15 residues. The germline V gene encodes CDR1 LGHDT and CDR2 YNNKEL (reference sequence). V lost 3 bases to trimming and J lost 2 bases, with 14 bases between them. Written as DNA, the CDR3 is TGTGCCAGCAGCCACGGGGGACTCCCTACCTACGAGCAGTACTTC. Amino acid sequence: CASSHGGLPTYEQYF.

The gene calls are TRBV2 and TRBJ2-7, with a possible D match to TRBD1 (6 bases). Deletions cut 8 bases from V and 4 bases from J, with 9 bases between. Looked up from germline, CDR1 is SNHLY and CDR2 is FYNNEI. CDR3 length: 11 residues. CDR3 sequence: CASATGYEQYF. In DNA, the CDR3 is TGTGCCAGCGCTACAGGGTACGAGCAGTACTTC.

This clonotype was seen many times. The chain couples TRBV27 to TRBJ2-1; no definite D call. Trimming removed 10 bases at V and 3 bases at J, with 16 bases between. There are 14 residues in the CDR3. Germline CDR1 reads MNHEY; CDR2 reads SMNVEV (reference sequence). This chain's CDR3 is CATKPANNYNEQFF. CDR3 nucleotide sequence: TGTGCCACCAAACCAGCCAACAACTACAATGAGCAGTTCTTC.

DNA of the CDR3: TGTGCCTGGAGTCTCGACAGGGGGGTTTTCTACACCTTC. This translates into CAWSLDRGVFYTF. The J gene is TRBJ1-2, the V gene TRBV30; 9 bases fit TRBD1. With V trimmed by 2 bases and J by 10 bases, 8 bases remained unmatched. The length of the CDR3 is 13 residues. Germline V gives CDR1 GTSNPN, CDR2 SVGIG (reference sequence). Based on the CDR3 plus reference TRBV30 and TRBJ1-2, the full variable domain is SQTIHQWPATLVQPVGSPLSLECTVEGTSNPNLYWYRQAAGRGLQLLFYSVGIGQISSEVPQNLSASRPQDRQFILSSKKLLLSDSGFYLCAWSLDRGVFYTFGSGTRLTVV.

This clonotype was recorded at least ten times. The J gene is TRBJ2-7, the V gene TRBV7-2; 9 bases align to TRBD1. CDR3 size: 15 residues. Germline loops: CDR1 SGHTA, CDR2 FQGNSA. The junction had 6 bases not matched to a gene; V was cut back by 6 bases and J by 0 bases. CDR3 amino acids: CASRLGQGYSYEQYF. CDR3 sequence (DNA): TGTGCCAGCAGACTGGGACAGGGCTACTCCTACGAGCAGTACTTC.

A remark on this clonotype: This may be a read error, as it is one base from a much larger clone. The conserved final phenylalanine or tryptophan is absent from the CDR3, which likely points to a read error. The genes are TRBV7-8 and TRBJ1-2; D not resolved. Trimming pared 5 bases from V and 5 bases from J, leaving 15 bases between. The CDR3 totals 14 residues. Germline V lookup: CDR1 SGHVS, CDR2 FQNEAQ. CDR3 coding DNA: TGTGCCAGCAGCCCAAGCACATCTAGATATGGCTACACCCTC. This codes for CASSPSTSRYGYTL.